The 27 T cell receptor beta chains listed next were all sequenced from one sample in a study of cytomegalovirus exposure and HLA in healthy donors (dated by TCRdb to the late 2010s). The library was made by the immunoSEQ multiplex PCR assay. The multiplex PCR relied on a mix of 60 forward primers for TCR Vbeta segments and 13 reverse primers for TCR Jbeta segments. TCRdb carries this immuneACCESS record with in-frame sequences only. Its versions omit some clonotypes, under half of them owing to an unresolved V gene in the studies checked, with the rest unexplained. The sample data list some 140,000 clones, and 80% of these were observed just once. 1% to 1.5% of the sample is taken by the ten largest. The sequencing sample was made of PBMCs. The receptors come from a male donor in good health and CMV-seropositive.

V usage is TRBV5-1 and J usage is TRBJ2-2, with unresolved D. The CDR3 spans 11 residues. CDR1 is SGHRS and CDR2 is YFSETQ in the germline V gene. Trimming removed 6 bases at V and 4 bases at J, with 4 bases between. CDR3 sequence reads: CASTSTGELFF. The CDR3 DNA reads as TGCGCCAGCACCAGCACCGGGGAGCTGTTTTTT.

The chain is built from TRBV7-6 and TRBJ1-5, with 9 bases identical to TRBD1. Trimming at V came to 4 bases and at J to 0 bases, leaving 13 bases not matched to a gene. Germline V gene lookup returns CDR1 SGHVS and CDR2 FNYEAQ. The CDR3 totals 19 residues. The CDR3: CASSWRGTGKTYSNQPQHF. The CDR3 DNA is TGTGCCAGCAGCTGGCGGGGGACAGGGAAAACCTATAGCAATCAGCCCCAGCATTTT.

This clone was observed a handful of times. This chain connects TRBV5-4 to TRBJ2-3, with D unresolved. The germline V gene has CDR1 SGHNT and CDR2 YYREEE (reference sequence). Trimming took off 1 base at V and 2 bases at J, with 14 bases between the two ends. The CDR3 consists of 16 residues. DNA for the CDR3: TGTGCCAGCAGCTTGTTGGGCGACCAGACCACAGATACGCAGTATTTT. It codes for CASSLLGDQTTDTQYF.

This clone was recorded once. The CDR3 spells CARSLSEDRDYNSPLHF. The CDR3 DNA is TGTGCCAGAAGCTTGAGCGAGGACAGAGACTATAATTCACCCCTCCACTTT. The rearrangement joins TRBV5-3 to TRBJ1-6; tentative D call: TRBD1 (6 bases). TRBV5-3 is sorted into the ORF group, with uncertain function. The length of the CDR3 is 17 residues. The V and J ends lost 1 base and 3 bases respectively, with 14 bases between them.

The V and J genes are TRBV6-5 and TRBJ2-7; possibly TRBD2 for D (6 bases). V lost 6 bases and J lost 3, with 18 bases in between. CDR3 length: 15 residues. The germline gives CDR1 MNHEY, CDR2 SVGAGI. CDR3 nucleotide sequence: TGTGCCAGCAGCACTGGACACTCCGGGAGCTACGAGCAGTACTTC. It translates to CASSTGHSGSYEQYF.

The V gene is TRBV6-5, the J gene TRBJ2-5, with D possibly TRBD1 on 6 matching bases. Trimming removed 2 bases from V and 2 bases from J, with 15 bases in between. Looked up from germline, CDR1 is MNHEY and CDR2 is SVGAGI. The CDR3 contains 16 residues. The CDR3 region is CASSYRLTGVQETQYF. Written as DNA, the CDR3 is TGTGCCAGCAGTTACCGCTTGACAGGAGTGCAAGAGACCCAGTACTTC.

V gene TRBV18 combines with J gene TRBJ2-1; D is uncertain. The CDR3 consists of 14 residues. V lost 0 bases, J lost 2 bases, and 5 bases lay in between. From germline, CDR1 is KGHSH and CDR2 LQKENI. Here the CDR3 DNA reads TGTGCCAGCTCACCACCCGACACCTACAATGAGCAGTTCTTC. This translates into CASSPPDTYNEQFF.

The chain couples TRBV6-5 to TRBJ2-5, with D hard to call. Germline values: CDR1 MNHEY, CDR2 SVGAGI. The CDR3 sequence is 12 residues long. V lost 6 bases to trimming and J lost 5 bases, with 10 bases between them. The CDR3 sequence is CASSIQRETQYF. The CDR3 DNA reads as TGTGCCAGCAGCATCCAGAGGGAGACCCAGTACTTC.

The genes are TRBV4-1 and TRBJ2-1, with 8 bases aligning to TRBD2. Germline loops: CDR1 MGHRA, CDR2 YSYEKL. This CDR3 comprises 18 residues. The V gene end was trimmed by 1 base and the J gene end by 9 bases; junction bases not matched to a gene: 17. The CDR3 sequence: CASSQGLLGGGGMGEQFF. For the CDR3, the DNA is TGCGCCAGCAGCCAAGGTTTACTCGGGGGCGGGGGGATGGGTGAGCAGTTCTTC.

This clone was seen a single time. The rearrangement joins TRBV28 to TRBJ1-2; 7 bases fit TRBD1. The trim removed 2 bases at V and 7 bases at J, leaving 10 bases unmatched. Germline loops: CDR1 MDHEN, CDR2 SYDVKM. The CDR3 loop spans 15 amino acids. CDR3 DNA sequence: TGTGCCAGCAGTTTAAAGGGGGCATGGGACTTTGGCTACACCTTC. Amino acids: CASSLKGAWDFGYTF.

This clone appeared once. The chain links TRBV27 to TRBJ1-5; weak D call: TRBD1 (6 bases). The CDR3 consists of 14 residues. V was trimmed by 5 bases and J by 3 bases, leaving 11 bases between them. Germline CDR1 MNHEY, CDR2 SMNVEV (reference sequence). The CDR3 loop reads CASSERQANQPQHF. The CDR3 nucleotides read TGTGCCAGCAGTGAGAGACAGGCCAATCAGCCCCAGCATTTT.

CDR3 bases: TGTGCCAGCAGACAGAGCGGGGGGGCCGCAGATACGCAGTATTTT. As protein: CASRQSGGAADTQYF. The genes are TRBV5-4 and TRBJ2-3; 10 bases are shared with TRBD2. Per the germline V gene, CDR1 is SGHNT and CDR2 is YYREEE (reference sequence). Trimming removed 5 bases from V and 4 bases from J; junction bases left unmatched: 7. CDR3 length: 15 amino acids.

V gene TRBV7-8 combines with J gene TRBJ2-5; 8 bases line up with TRBD2. Germline assignment: CDR1 SGHVS and CDR2 FQNEAQ. The CDR3 is 15 residues long. V lost 5 bases to trimming and J lost 4 bases; unmatched junction nucleotides: 9. The CDR3 loop reads CASSMSGGGSETQYF. The CDR3 DNA reads TGTGCCAGCAGCATGAGCGGGGGCGGCTCAGAGACCCAGTACTTC.

V usage is TRBV7-2 and J usage is TRBJ2-5; the match to TRBD2 covers 8 bases. The junction had 8 bases not matched to a gene; V was cut back by 2 bases and J by 6 bases. CDR3 length: 15 residues. Germline V gives CDR1 SGHTA, CDR2 FQGNSA. The CDR3 reads CASSLSSGGQKTQYF. DNA for the CDR3: TGTGCCAGCAGCTTATCATCGGGAGGGCAGAAGACCCAGTACTTC.

This clone was counted a few times. The V and J genes are TRBV7-2 and TRBJ2-7, with D maybe TRBD2 (5 bases). V gave up 0 bases and J gave up 7 bases, with 13 bases separating them. The germline CDR1 and CDR2 sequences are SGHTA and FQGNSA. This CDR3 contains 14 residues. The CDR3 DNA reads as TGTGCCAGCAGCTTAGCTTCCGGGATGGGGGAGCAGTACTTC. Its translation is CASSLASGMGEQYF.

This clone has only one observation. J is TRBJ1-5 and V is TRBV2, with 8 positions matching TRBD1. Germline assignment: CDR1 SNHLY and CDR2 FYNNEI. V shed 5 bases, J shed 7 bases, and the junction held 7 bases outside the gene matches. This CDR3 has 14 residues. The CDR3 sequence: CASSPTGGGQPQHF. DNA for the CDR3: TGTGCCAGCAGTCCAACAGGGGGAGGACAGCCCCAGCATTTT.

V gene TRBV27 combines with J gene TRBJ2-5; 8 positions agree with TRBD2. The assigned J gene may be wrong: the sequence end matches TRBJ2-7 better. The CDR3 spans 13 residues. Germline assignment: CDR1 MNHEY and CDR2 SMNVEV (reference sequence). CDR3 loop: CASSSGGGYEQYF. CDR3 DNA sequence: TGTGCCAGCAGTTCCGGGGGGGGCTACGAGCAGTACTTC.

This chain uses TRBV28 with TRBJ2-1; D is perhaps TRBD1 (7 bases). Germline V gene data show CDR1 as MDHEN and CDR2 as SYDVKM. This CDR3 region has 15 residues. Trimming took off 4 bases at V and 4 bases at J, with 14 bases between the two ends. The CDR3 loop is CASSSPGGIYNEQFF. CDR3 nucleotides: TGTGCCAGCAGTTCACCAGGGGGGATTTACAATGAGCAGTTCTTC.

This clone was found once. The V gene is TRBV6-5, the J gene TRBJ1-2, with D possibly being TRBD1 (6 bases). The germline V and J ends were trimmed by 0 bases and 8 bases, with 10 bases remaining between them. Looked up from germline, CDR1 is MNHEY and CDR2 is SVGAGI. The CDR3 sequence is 13 residues long. CDR3 bases: TGTGCCAGCAGTTACTCGTCAGGGGCCGGCTACACCTTC. It translates to CASSYSSGAGYTF.

The V and J genes are TRBV21-1 and TRBJ2-7; the D call of TRBD1 is as the table states it, not checked on the DNA. TRBV21-1 is labeled a pseudogene. The CDR3 length is 19 residues. CDR3 region: CASSKALSGTGGGTYEQYF. In DNA form, the CDR3 reads TGTGCCAGCAGCAAAGCGCTTTCGGGGACAGGGGGTGGAACCTACGAGCAGTACTTC.

The gene calls are TRBV13 and TRBJ2-1; 12 nucleotides match TRBD2. Germline trimming cut 4 bases from V and 2 bases from J; bases unmatched to any gene: 9. The CDR3 extends over 18 amino acids. Germline assignment: CDR1 PRHDT and CDR2 FYEKMQ (reference sequence). CDR3 protein: CASSSPSGRAATYNEQFF. CDR3 DNA: TGTGCCAGCAGCTCCCCTAGCGGGAGGGCTGCTACCTACAATGAGCAGTTCTTC.

This chain joins TRBV19 and TRBJ2-7, with TRBD2 as a possible D gene (6 bases). The length of the CDR3 is 15 residues. V shed 6 bases and J shed 2 bases, with 17 bases lying between them. Per germline, CDR1 LNHDA and CDR2 SQIVND (reference sequence). The CDR3 here is CASRLTGRGAYEQYF. The CDR3 DNA follows: TGTGCCAGTAGACTTACGGGGCGGGGAGCCTACGAGCAGTACTTC.

The chain joins TRBV18 to TRBJ2-5; 9 bases fit TRBD2. The CDR3 extends over 13 amino acids. Trimming cost V 3 bases and J 5 bases; bases outside gene matches: 1. Germline V gene lookup returns CDR1 KGHSH and CDR2 LQKENI. CDR3 nucleotides: TGTGCCAGCTCACCGACTAGCGGCGAGACCCAGTACTTC. This sequence encodes CASSPTSGETQYF. The whole variable domain, filled in from reference TRBV18 and TRBJ2-5, reads NAGVMQNPRHLVRRRGQEARLRCSPMKGHSHVYWYRQLPEEGLKFMVYLQKENIIDESGMPKERFSAEFPKEGPSILRIQQVVRGDSAAYFCASSPTSGETQYFGPGTRLLVL.

The chain employs TRBV7-8 and TRBJ2-7; 8 nucleotides agree with TRBD2. The J segment lost 0 bases and the V segment lost 8 bases, leaving 9 bases of the junction unmatched. Germline CDR1 reads SGHVS; CDR2 reads FQNEAQ. This CDR3 is 15 amino acids long. CDR3 loop: CASVGTGGSSYEQYF. The CDR3 coding sequence is TGTGCCAGCGTGGGGACGGGGGGGAGCTCCTACGAGCAGTACTTC.

This clone showed up just a few times. The chain recombines TRBV4-3 with TRBJ2-1, with D possibly TRBD1 on 5 matching bases. CDR1 and CDR2 (germline): LGHNA, YSLEER. CDR3 length: 16 amino acids. V lost 1 base to trimming and J lost 8 bases, with 18 bases between them. CDR3 protein: CASSQGFGAGHDEQFF. The DNA for the CDR3 is TGCGCCAGCAGCCAAGGATTTGGCGCAGGGCACGATGAGCAGTTCTTC.

The table lists this clone with a count of one. The genes are TRBV18 and TRBJ1-4, with TRBD1 identical over 12 bases. Trimming removed 2 bases from V and 5 bases from J; junction bases left unmatched: 9. The germline CDR1 and CDR2 sequences are KGHSH and LQKENI. The CDR3 length is 18 residues. In nucleotides, the CDR3 is TGTGCCAGCTCACCAACGACCGGGACAGGGGGCCTGAATGAAAAACTGTTTTTT. Protein product: CASSPTTGTGGLNEKLFF.

The chain combines TRBV28 with TRBJ2-1; 7 positions match TRBD2. The CDR3 contains 15 residues. Germline values: CDR1 MDHEN, CDR2 SYDVKM. The J segment lost 6 bases and the V segment lost 6 bases, leaving 11 bases of the junction unmatched. The CDR3 here is CASRMGWEGSNEQFF. The CDR3 nucleotides read TGTGCCAGCAGGATGGGGTGGGAGGGATCCAATGAGCAGTTCTTC.